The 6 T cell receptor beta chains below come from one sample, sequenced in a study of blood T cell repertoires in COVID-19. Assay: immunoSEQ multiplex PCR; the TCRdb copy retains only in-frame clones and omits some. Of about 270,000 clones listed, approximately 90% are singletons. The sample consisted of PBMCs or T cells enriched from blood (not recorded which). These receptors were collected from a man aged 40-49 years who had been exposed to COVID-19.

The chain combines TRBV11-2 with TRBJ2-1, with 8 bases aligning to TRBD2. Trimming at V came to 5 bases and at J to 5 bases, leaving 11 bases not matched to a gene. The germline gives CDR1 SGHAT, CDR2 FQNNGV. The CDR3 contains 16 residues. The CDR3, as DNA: TGTGCCAGCAGCCTGGTAGCGGGGCTAAGCGACAATGAGCAGTTCTTC. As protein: CASSLVAGLSDNEQFF.

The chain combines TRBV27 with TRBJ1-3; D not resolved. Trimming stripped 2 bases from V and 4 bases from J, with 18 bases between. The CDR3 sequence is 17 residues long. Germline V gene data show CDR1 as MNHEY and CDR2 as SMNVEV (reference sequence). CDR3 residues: CASSLKARDVRGNTIYF. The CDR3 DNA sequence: TGTGCCAGCAGTTTAAAAGCGAGGGATGTTAGGGGAAACACCATATATTTT.

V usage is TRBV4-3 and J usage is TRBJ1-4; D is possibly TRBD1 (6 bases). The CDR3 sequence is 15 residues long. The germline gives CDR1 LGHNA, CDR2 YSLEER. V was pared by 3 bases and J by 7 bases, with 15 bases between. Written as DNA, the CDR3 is TGCGCCAGCAGCCAGCTGGACAGTGCGGGTGAAAAACTGTTTTTT. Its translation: CASSQLDSAGEKLFF.

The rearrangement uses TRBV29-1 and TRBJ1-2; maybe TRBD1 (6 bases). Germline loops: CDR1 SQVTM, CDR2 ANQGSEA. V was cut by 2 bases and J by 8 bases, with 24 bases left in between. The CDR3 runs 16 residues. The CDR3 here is CSVEIFYGGAEAGYTF. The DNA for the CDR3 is TGCAGCGTTGAAATTTTTTACGGGGGGGCCGAGGCCGGCTACACCTTC.

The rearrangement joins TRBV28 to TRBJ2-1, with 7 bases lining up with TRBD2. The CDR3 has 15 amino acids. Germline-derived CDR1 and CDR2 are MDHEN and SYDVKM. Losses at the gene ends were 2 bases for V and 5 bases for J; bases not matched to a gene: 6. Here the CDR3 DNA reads TGTGCCAGCAGTTTAGGCGGGAGCGGGAACAATGAGCAGTTCTTC. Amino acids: CASSLGGSGNNEQFF.

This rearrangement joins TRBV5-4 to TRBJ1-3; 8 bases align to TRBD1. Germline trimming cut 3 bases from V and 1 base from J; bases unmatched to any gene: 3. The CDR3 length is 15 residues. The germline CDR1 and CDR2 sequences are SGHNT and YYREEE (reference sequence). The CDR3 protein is CASSSRQGSGNTIYF. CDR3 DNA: TGTGCCAGCAGCTCCCGACAGGGGTCTGGAAACACCATATATTTT.